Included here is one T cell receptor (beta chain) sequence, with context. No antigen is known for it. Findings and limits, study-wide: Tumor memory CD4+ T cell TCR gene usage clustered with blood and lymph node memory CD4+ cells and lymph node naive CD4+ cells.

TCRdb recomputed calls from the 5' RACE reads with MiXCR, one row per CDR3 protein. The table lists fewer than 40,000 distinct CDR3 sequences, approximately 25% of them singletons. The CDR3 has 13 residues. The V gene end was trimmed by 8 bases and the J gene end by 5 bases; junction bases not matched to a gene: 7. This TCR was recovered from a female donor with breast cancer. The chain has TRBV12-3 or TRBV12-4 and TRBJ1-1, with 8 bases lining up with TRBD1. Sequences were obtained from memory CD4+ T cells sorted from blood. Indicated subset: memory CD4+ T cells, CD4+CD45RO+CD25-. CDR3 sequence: CASDKQGGTEAFF. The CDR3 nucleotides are TGTGCCAGCGATAAACAGGGGGGAACTGAAGCTTTCTTT.